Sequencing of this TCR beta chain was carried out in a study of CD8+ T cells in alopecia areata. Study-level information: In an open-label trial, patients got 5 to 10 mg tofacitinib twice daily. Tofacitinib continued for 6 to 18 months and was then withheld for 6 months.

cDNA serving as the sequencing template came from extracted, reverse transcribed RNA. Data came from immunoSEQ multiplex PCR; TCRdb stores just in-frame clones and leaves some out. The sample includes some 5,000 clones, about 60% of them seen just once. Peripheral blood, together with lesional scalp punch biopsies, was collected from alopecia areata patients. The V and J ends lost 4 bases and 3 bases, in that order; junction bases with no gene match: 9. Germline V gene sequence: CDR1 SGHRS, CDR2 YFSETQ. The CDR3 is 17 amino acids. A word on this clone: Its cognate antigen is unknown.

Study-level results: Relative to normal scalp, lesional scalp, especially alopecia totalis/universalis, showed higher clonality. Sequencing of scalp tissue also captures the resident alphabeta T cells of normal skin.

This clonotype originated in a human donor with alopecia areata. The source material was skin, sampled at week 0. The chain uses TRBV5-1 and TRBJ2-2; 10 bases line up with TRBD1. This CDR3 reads CASSAQPGTGDTGELFF. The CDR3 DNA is TGCGCCAGCAGCGCGCAACCCGGGACAGGGGACACCGGGGAGCTGTTTTTT.